This T cell receptor beta chain stems from a study of cytotoxic CD8 clonotypes in ibrutinib-treated CLL. The assay was immunoSEQ multiplex PCR, and TCRdb's table has in-frame clones only and misses some. The sample holds some 130,000 clones, approximately 85% seen once. The CDR3 length is 13 residues. Looked up from germline, CDR1 is SGDLS and CDR2 is YYNGEE. V was cut by 0 bases and J by 4 bases, with 4 bases left in between. The clonotype was recovered from a human donor with chronic lymphocytic leukemia. The rearrangement links TRBV9 to TRBJ2-2; D remains ambiguous. This sample comprised PBMCs, obtained after 24 months of ibrutinib treatment. The CDR3: CASSVGVTGELFF. Here the CDR3 DNA reads TGTGCCAGCAGCGTAGGGGTCACCGGGGAGCTGTTTTTT. Full variable domain (remainder filled in from reference TRBV9 and TRBJ2-2): DSGVTQTPKHLITATGQRVTLRCSPRSGDLSVYWYQQSLDQGLQFLIQYYNGEERAKGNILERFSAQQFPDLHSELNLSSLELGDSALYFCASSVGVTGELFFGEGSRLTVL.